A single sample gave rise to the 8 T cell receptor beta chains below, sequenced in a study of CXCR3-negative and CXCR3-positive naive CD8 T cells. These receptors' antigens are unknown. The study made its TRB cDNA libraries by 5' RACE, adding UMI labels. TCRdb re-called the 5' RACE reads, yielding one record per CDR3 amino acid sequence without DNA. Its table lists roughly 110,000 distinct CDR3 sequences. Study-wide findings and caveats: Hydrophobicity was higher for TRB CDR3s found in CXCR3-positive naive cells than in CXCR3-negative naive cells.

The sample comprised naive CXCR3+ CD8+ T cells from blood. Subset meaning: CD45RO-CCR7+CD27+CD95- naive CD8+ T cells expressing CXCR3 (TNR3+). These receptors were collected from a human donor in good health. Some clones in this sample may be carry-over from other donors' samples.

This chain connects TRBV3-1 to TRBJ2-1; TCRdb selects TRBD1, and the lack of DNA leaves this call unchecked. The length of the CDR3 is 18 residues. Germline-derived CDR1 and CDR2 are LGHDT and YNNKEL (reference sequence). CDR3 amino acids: CASSSKGVREPFEAEQFF.

The CDR3: CASSFAGPHNEQFF. The chain carries TRBV7-2 and TRBJ2-1. The CDR3 spans 14 residues. Per the germline V gene, CDR1 is SGHTA and CDR2 is FQGNSA.

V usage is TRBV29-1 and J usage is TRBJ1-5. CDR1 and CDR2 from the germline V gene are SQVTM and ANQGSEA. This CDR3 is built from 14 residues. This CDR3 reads CSVEEGRKNQPQHF.

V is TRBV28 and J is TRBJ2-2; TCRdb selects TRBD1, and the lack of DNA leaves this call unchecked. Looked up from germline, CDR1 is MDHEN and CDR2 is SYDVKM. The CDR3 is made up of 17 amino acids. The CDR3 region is CASSSAPGTTQAGELFF. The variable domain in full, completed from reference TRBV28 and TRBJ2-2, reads DVKVTQSSRYLVKRTGEKVFLECVQDMDHENMFWYRQDPGLGLRLIYFSYDVKMKEKGDIPEGYSVSREKKERFSLILESASTNQTSMYLCASSSAPGTTQAGELFFGEGSRLTVL.

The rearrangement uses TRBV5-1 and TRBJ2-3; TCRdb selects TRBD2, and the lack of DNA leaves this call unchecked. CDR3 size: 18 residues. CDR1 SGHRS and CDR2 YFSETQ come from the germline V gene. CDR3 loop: CASSLKGLAGVHTDTQYF.

CDR3 protein: CASSQDKQGTYEKLFF. V usage is TRBV14 and J usage is TRBJ1-4; TCRdb lists TRBD1, though no DNA is available to test this call. The germline V gene encodes CDR1 SGHDN and CDR2 FVKESK. The CDR3 loop spans 16 amino acids.

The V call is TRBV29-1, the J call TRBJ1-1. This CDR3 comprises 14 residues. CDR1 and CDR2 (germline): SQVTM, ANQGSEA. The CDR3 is CSVGPGPGDTEAFF.

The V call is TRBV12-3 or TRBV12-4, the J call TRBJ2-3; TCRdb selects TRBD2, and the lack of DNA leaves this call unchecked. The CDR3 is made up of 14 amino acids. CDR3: CAGSLTSGTDTQYF.